These 20 T cell receptor beta chains came from one sample sequenced in a study of memory CD4+ T cells and cytomegalovirus serostatus. Sequenced by immunoSEQ multiplex PCR; TCRdb stores in-frame clones only, minus some. The sample holds under 45,000 clones, about three quarters seen once. Single viable CD3+CD4+CD8-CD45RO+ cells were sorted as the memory CD4+ T cells. Sequencing was carried out using memory CD4+ T cells from blood. The receptors stem from an adult in good health and CMV-seronegative.

This clone came up once. V usage is TRBV27 and J usage is TRBJ2-1, with 8 bases identical to TRBD2. Germline V gene sequence: CDR1 MNHEY, CDR2 SMNVEV (reference sequence). The CDR3 covers 15 residues. Trimming removed 8 bases from V and 7 bases from J; junction bases left unmatched: 13. The CDR3 coding sequence is TGTGCCAGCCTATTCGGGAGGGGGATGGGGAATGAGCAGTTCTTC. Its protein product is CASLFGRGMGNEQFF.

This sequence joins TRBV19 and TRBJ2-3, with D unclear. This CDR3 is built from 14 residues. Germline V gene lookup returns CDR1 LNHDA and CDR2 SQIVND (reference sequence). Trimming removed 2 bases at V and 0 bases at J, with 6 bases between. CDR3 loop: CASSITQSTDTQYF. The DNA for the CDR3 is TGTGCCAGTAGTATAACCCAGAGCACAGATACGCAGTATTTT. Together with reference TRBV19 and TRBJ2-3, the CDR3 gives the full variable domain: DGGITQSPKYLFRKEGQNVTLSCEQNLNHDAMYWYRQDPGQGLRLIYYSQIVNDFQKGDIAEGYSVSREKKESFPLTVTSAQKNPTAFYLCASSITQSTDTQYFGPGTRLTVL.

V usage is TRBV7-2 and J usage is TRBJ2-1; D not certain. The V and J ends lost 4 bases and 0 bases respectively, with 13 bases between them. Germline CDR1 reads SGHTA; CDR2 reads FQGNSA. This CDR3 region has 16 residues. CDR3 residues: CASSSAASRSYNEQFF. CDR3 DNA: TGTGCCAGCAGCTCGGCCGCTAGTCGCTCCTACAATGAGCAGTTCTTC.

The gene calls are TRBV5-4 and TRBJ2-1, with D maybe TRBD2 (5 bases). The V gene lost 4 bases and the J gene lost 6 bases, with 14 bases spanning the gap. The germline V gene has CDR1 SGHNT and CDR2 YYREEE (reference sequence). The CDR3 length is 14 residues. CDR3: CASSPDSGRNEQFF. CDR3 in DNA: TGTGCCAGCAGCCCGGACTCGGGTCGCAATGAGCAGTTCTTC.

The chain combines TRBV20-1 with TRBJ2-2; D is unresolved. The CDR3 length is 10 residues. CDR1 and CDR2 (germline): DFQATT, SNEGSKA (reference sequence). Deletions cut 6 bases from V and 10 bases from J, with 9 bases between. The CDR3 reads CSAGFQELFF. The CDR3 DNA follows: TGCAGTGCGGGGTTTCAGGAGCTGTTTTTT.

The gene calls are TRBV19 and TRBJ2-2; no firm D call. Germline V gene data show CDR1 as LNHDA and CDR2 as SQIVND (reference sequence). The CDR3 extends over 15 amino acids. Deletions cut 3 bases from V and 1 base from J, with 9 bases between. CDR3 DNA sequence: TGTGCCAGTAGTATTCCGGAACAGAACACCGGGGAGCTGTTTTTT. Translation: CASSIPEQNTGELFF.

This clone occurred a few times. V is TRBV5-4 and J is TRBJ1-1, with D perhaps matching TRBD1 (6 bases). The CDR3 extends over 15 amino acids. Germline CDR1 SGHNT, CDR2 YYREEE (reference sequence). V lost 5 bases and J lost 1, with 15 bases in between. The CDR3 reads CASSPKQGSNTEAFF. The CDR3 bases are TGTGCCAGCAGTCCGAAACAGGGATCGAACACTGAAGCTTTCTTT. Full variable domain (remainder filled in from reference TRBV5-4 and TRBJ1-1): ETGVTQSPTHLIKTRGQQVTLRCSSQSGHNTVSWYQQALGQGPQFIFQYYREEENGRGNFPPRFSGLQFPNYSSELNVNALELDDSALYLCASSPKQGSNTEAFFGQGTRLTVV.

This chain connects TRBV5-4 to TRBJ1-3; 7 nucleotides align to TRBD1. CDR1 SGHNT and CDR2 YYREEE come from the germline V gene (reference sequence). J was trimmed by 0 bases and V by 1 base; bases with no gene match: 4. CDR3 length: 16 residues. CDR3 DNA sequence: TGTGCCAGCAGCTTGCGGGACAGTAGCTCTGGAAACACCATATATTTT. It encodes CASSLRDSSSGNTIYF.

The rearrangement uses TRBV4-3 and TRBJ2-3; either TRBD1 or TRBD2 may supply D (5 bases each). Trimming removed 3 bases at V and 2 bases at J, with 18 bases between. The germline V gene encodes CDR1 LGHNA and CDR2 YSLEER. This CDR3 region has 17 residues. The DNA of the CDR3 is TGCGCCAGCAGCCAGGGGGATCCGGGACGGTACACAGATACGCAGTATTTT. This translates into CASSQGDPGRYTDTQYF.

This chain connects TRBV10-3 to TRBJ2-1; 8 bases agree with TRBD2. The CDR3 is 17 residues long. Trimming at V came to 0 bases and at J to 0 bases, leaving 4 bases not matched to a gene. CDR1 ENHRY and CDR2 SYGVKD come from the germline V gene. CDR3 sequence reads: CAISESTGTSSYNEQFF. DNA of the CDR3: TGTGCCATCAGTGAGTCGACCGGGACTAGCTCCTACAATGAGCAGTTCTTC.

The chain links TRBV11-2 to TRBJ2-1, with a tentative D call TRBD1 (6 bases). Germline V gene sequence: CDR1 SGHAT, CDR2 FQNNGV. The CDR3 covers 16 residues. V gave up 6 bases and J gave up 0 bases, with 15 bases separating them. Here the CDR3 reads CASRLTGLSSYNEQFF. CDR3 sequence (DNA): TGTGCCAGCAGACTTACAGGGCTAAGCTCCTACAATGAGCAGTTCTTC.

By proportion, this clone is medium-sized. The rearrangement links TRBV5-6 to TRBJ2-3, with unresolved D. Trimming took off 0 bases at V and 1 base at J, with 3 bases between the two ends. This CDR3 has 13 amino acids. Germline V gives CDR1 SGHDT, CDR2 YYEEEE. CDR3 sequence (DNA): TGTGCCAGCAGCTTGGACCGCACAGATACGCAGTATTTT. Its protein is CASSLDRTDTQYF.

This clone counts as medium-sized. The V and J genes are TRBV7-9 and TRBJ2-5, with 10 positions matching TRBD2. CDR1 SEHNR and CDR2 FQNEAQ come from the germline V gene (reference sequence). This CDR3 contains 16 residues. V shed 1 base and J 2 bases; nucleotides not matched to a gene: 4. The CDR3 region has the DNA TGTGCCAGCAGCTTAGGGACTAGCGGAGTACAAGAGACCCAGTACTTC. This gives the protein CASSLGTSGVQETQYF.

The chain carries TRBV2 and TRBJ2-1; 8 nucleotides line up with TRBD2. V dropped 10 bases and J dropped 2; count of bases not matched to a gene: 7. Looked up from germline, CDR1 is SNHLY and CDR2 is FYNNEI. This CDR3 spans 14 amino acids. The chain's CDR3 is CATRREATYNEQFF. CDR3 DNA: TGTGCCACTAGGCGGGAGGCGACCTACAATGAGCAGTTCTTC.

This clone was seen only once. The chain carries TRBV27 and TRBJ1-4, with D possibly being TRBD1 (6 bases). Per germline, CDR1 MNHEY and CDR2 SMNVEV (reference sequence). Trimming took off 0 bases at V and 0 bases at J, with 23 bases between the two ends. The CDR3 runs 21 residues. CDR3 DNA sequence: TGTGCCAGCAGTTTATCCAGCCGGGGGGCAGGACTAGTTGCAACTAATGAAAAACTGTTTTTT. It encodes CASSLSSRGAGLVATNEKLFF.

This clone has just one count. The rearrangement uses TRBV5-1 and TRBJ2-7; perhaps TRBD1 as D (5 bases). The germline V gene has CDR1 SGHRS and CDR2 YFSETQ. The CDR3 covers 15 residues. V lost 0 bases, J lost 0 bases, and 10 bases lay in between. DNA for the CDR3: TGCGCCAGCAGCTTGGGCAGGGTAGGCTCCTACGAGCAGTACTTC. Amino acid sequence: CASSLGRVGSYEQYF. The full variable domain, its missing parts supplied by reference TRBV5-1 and TRBJ2-7, is KAGVTQTPRYLIKTRGQQVTLSCSPISGHRSVSWYQQTPGQGLQFLFEYFSETQRNKGNFPGRFSGRQFSNSRSEMNVSTLELGDSALYLCASSLGRVGSYEQYFGPGTRLTVT.

The sample holds a few counts of this clone. The chain carries TRBV19 and TRBJ2-2, with D possibly TRBD2 on 5 matching bases. CDR1 LNHDA and CDR2 SQIVND come from the germline V gene (reference sequence). V dropped 7 bases and J dropped 2 bases, with 11 bases sitting between them. This CDR3 spans 14 amino acids. Here the CDR3 DNA reads TGTGCCAGTACCGGACTCGCTAACACCGGGGAGCTGTTTTTT. Translation gives CASTGLANTGELFF.

V is TRBV7-8 and J is TRBJ2-7; maybe TRBD2 (5 bases). There are 16 residues in the CDR3. CDR1 SGHVS and CDR2 FQNEAQ come from the germline V gene. The V gene lost 5 bases and the J gene lost 0 bases, with 17 bases spanning the gap. The chain's CDR3 is CASSSLRMGSSYEQYF. Here the CDR3 DNA reads TGTGCCAGCAGCAGTCTAAGGATGGGGAGCTCCTACGAGCAGTACTTC. The full variable domain, completed using reference TRBV7-8 and TRBJ2-7, is GAGVSQSPRYKVAKRGQDVALRCDPISGHVSLFWYQQALGQGPEFLTYFQNEAQLDKSGLPSDRFFAERPEGSVSTLKIQRTQQEDSAVYLCASSSLRMGSSYEQYFGPGTRLTVT.

The chain has TRBV28 and TRBJ1-5; a possible D gene is TRBD1 (5 bases). There are 17 residues in the CDR3. Germline-derived CDR1 and CDR2 are MDHEN and SYDVKM. V lost 5 bases, J lost 3 bases, and 20 bases lay in between. CDR3 in DNA: TGTGCCAGCAGTCCACGGGGGGGGGAATTTTACAATCAGCCCCAGCATTTT. This codes for CASSPRGGEFYNQPQHF.

The V and J genes are TRBV28 and TRBJ2-1; 7 bases are shared with TRBD2. J gave up 7 bases and V 6 bases, and 12 bases lay outside the gene matches. Germline lookup yields CDR1 MDHEN and CDR2 SYDVKM. This CDR3 is 15 amino acids long. CDR3 residues: CASRGGAGDRNEQFF. The DNA of the CDR3 is TGTGCCAGCAGGGGAGGGGCGGGAGATCGGAATGAGCAGTTCTTC.